This entry lists 8 T cell receptor beta chains sequenced from one sample in a study of low-dose radiotherapy and immunotherapy resistance in tumors. cDNA synthesis used a TRAV/TRBV-specific primer set for both chains. The PCR that amplified TCRs ran for around 20 cycles, relying on a constant-region primer and a V-primer adapter. TCRdb processed the reads anew with MiXCR; each CDR3 protein has one entry. The table includes under 70,000 distinct CDR3 sequences, around 23% detected once. The time point: after trial treatment. Treatment meaning: LDRT plus nivolumab, ipilimumab, low-dose cyclophosphamide and aspirin (RACIN trial). This specimen consisted of PBMCs, obtained after low-dose radiotherapy plus immunotherapy. All receptors derive from a male donor with prostate cancer.

This clonotype was picked up many times. This chain connects TRBV6-6 to TRBJ1-1; the match to TRBD1 covers 7 bases. CDR3 size: 15 residues. The junction had 10 bases not matched to a gene; V was cut back by 5 bases and J by 4 bases. CDR1 is MNHNY, CDR2 SVGAGI, per germline (reference sequence). This chain's CDR3 is CASSEGIRGGTEAFF. For the CDR3, the DNA is TGTGCCAGCAGTGAAGGGATCAGGGGGGGCACTGAAGCTTTCTTT.

In its sample, this clonotype was seen many times. The V call is TRBV28, the J call TRBJ2-3; the D gene is possibly TRBD2 (8 bases). Trimming stripped 7 bases from V and 4 bases from J, with 21 bases between. Germline-derived CDR1 and CDR2 are MDHEN and SYDVKM. The CDR3 is 16 amino acids. CDR3 loop: CASTKPTGGGPDTQYF. CDR3 DNA sequence: TGTGCCAGCACCAAACCAACGGGAGGGGGCCCAGATACGCAGTATTTT.

This chain connects TRBV7-9 to TRBJ2-1, with D perhaps matching TRBD2 (6 bases). The CDR3 length is 18 residues. The germline V gene encodes CDR1 SEHNR and CDR2 FQNEAQ (reference sequence). The V end was cut by 2 bases, the J end by 7 bases, with 24 bases between. CDR3: CASSLLRVPGSLVNEQFF. In nucleotides, the CDR3 is TGTGCCAGCAGCTTACTAAGGGTACCCGGGAGTTTGGTAAATGAGCAGTTCTTC.

The sample holds many counts of this clonotype. The chain joins TRBV23-1 to TRBJ2-2; possible D gene TRBD2, 7 bases. TRBV23-1 is marked as an open reading frame, function uncertain. V shed 2 bases and J shed 4 bases, with 14 bases lying between them. The CDR3 totals 16 residues. The CDR3 DNA follows: TGCGCCAGCAGTCAAATCGGGGGGCCGGGCACCGGGGAGCTGTTTTTT. Residues: CASSQIGGPGTGELFF.

Only one count was recorded for this clonotype. This likely stems from a read error, as it lies one base from a far larger clone. Here the CDR3 DNA reads TGTGCCAGCAGCTTTGGGGGGACTAGCCTCTACAATGAGCAGTTCTTC. It translates to CASSFGGTSLYNEQFF. The rearrangement links TRBV5-3 to TRBJ2-1; TRBD2 agrees at 9 bases. TRBV5-3 belongs to the ORF category, with a function that is uncertain. The CDR3 extends over 16 amino acids.

This clonotype qualifies as medium-sized. The rearrangement uses TRBV7-2 and TRBJ1-1, with 7 bases matching TRBD1. After removal of 5 bases from V and 11 bases from J, the junction contained 14 bases not matched to a gene. Germline loops: CDR1 SGHTA, CDR2 FQGNSA. There are 14 residues in the CDR3. The CDR3 here is CASSPGQAGRRAFF. The CDR3 bases are TGTGCCAGCAGCCCCGGACAGGCTGGTCGGCGTGCTTTCTTT. Full variable domain (remainder filled in from reference TRBV7-2 and TRBJ1-1): GAGVSQSPSNKVTEKGKDVELRCDPISGHTALYWYRQSLGQGLEFLIYFQGNSAPDKSGLPSDRFSAERTGGSVSTLTIQRTQQEDSAVYLCASSPGQAGRRAFFGQGTRLTVV.

This clonotype is labeled medium-sized. J is TRBJ2-1 and V is TRBV12-3 or TRBV12-4; weak D call: TRBD1 (6 bases). The CDR3 sequence is 16 residues long. V was cut by 1 base and J by 1 base, with 11 bases left in between. The CDR3, as DNA: TGTGCCAGCAGTTTAGGAGGGGGTAGATCCTACAATGAGCAGTTCTTC. It translates to CASSLGGGRSYNEQFF.

At least ten counts were recorded for this clonotype. The gene calls are TRBV3-1 and TRBJ2-1, with TRBD1 as a possible D gene (5 bases). Looked up from germline, CDR1 is LGHDT and CDR2 is YNNKEL (reference sequence). The CDR3 sequence is 14 residues long. V was trimmed by 1 base and J by 3 bases, leaving 7 bases between them. The CDR3 DNA reads TGTGCCAGCAGCCAAGGGGGCATCTACAATGAGCAGTTCTTC. Protein: CASSQGGIYNEQFF.